This TCR beta chain comes out of a study of blood T cell repertoires in COVID-19. The overall study: Nucleic acid was either cDNA or gDNA, and it came from T cells, B-cell-depleted T cells, or PBMCs.

Data came from immunoSEQ multiplex PCR; TCRdb stores just in-frame clones and leaves some out. This table has approximately 82,000 clones, 92% appearing once. Germline V gene lookup returns CDR1 MNHEY and CDR2 SMNVEV (reference sequence). The CDR3 has 21 amino acids. V lost 4 bases to trimming and J lost 0 bases, with 25 bases between them. The gene calls are TRBV27 and TRBJ2-6, with D possibly TRBD1 on 7 matching bases. The receptor was isolated from an older woman with active COVID-19. The sequenced sample consisted of peripheral blood. CDR3 residues: CASSSKAVRAGGFSGANVLTF. The DNA of the CDR3 is TGTGCCAGCAGTTCAAAGGCCGTGCGGGCAGGGGGGTTCTCTGGGGCCAACGTCCTGACTTTC.